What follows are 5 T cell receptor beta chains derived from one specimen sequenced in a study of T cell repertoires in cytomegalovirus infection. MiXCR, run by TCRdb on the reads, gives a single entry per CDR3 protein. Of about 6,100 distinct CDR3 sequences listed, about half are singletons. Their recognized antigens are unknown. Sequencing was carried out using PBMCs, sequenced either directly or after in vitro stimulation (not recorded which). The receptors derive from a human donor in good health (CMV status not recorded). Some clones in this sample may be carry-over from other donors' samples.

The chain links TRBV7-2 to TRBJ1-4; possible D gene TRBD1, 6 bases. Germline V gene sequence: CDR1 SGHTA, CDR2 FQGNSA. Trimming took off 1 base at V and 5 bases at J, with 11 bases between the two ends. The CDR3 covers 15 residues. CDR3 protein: CASSLGGTPNEKLFF. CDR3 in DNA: TGTGCCAGCAGCTTAGGAGGGACACCGAATGAAAAACTGTTTTTT.

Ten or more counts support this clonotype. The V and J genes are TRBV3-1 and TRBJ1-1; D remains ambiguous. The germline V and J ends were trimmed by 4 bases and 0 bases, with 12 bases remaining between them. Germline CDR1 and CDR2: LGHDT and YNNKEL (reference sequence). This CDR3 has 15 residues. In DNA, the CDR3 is TGTGCCAGCAGCCCCCCCGGGATATTGAACACTGAAGCTTTCTTT. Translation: CASSPPGILNTEAFF.

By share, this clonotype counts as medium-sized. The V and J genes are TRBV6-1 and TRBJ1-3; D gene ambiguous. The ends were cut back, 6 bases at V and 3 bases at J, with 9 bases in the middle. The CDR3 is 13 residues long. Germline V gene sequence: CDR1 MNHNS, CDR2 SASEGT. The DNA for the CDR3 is TGTGCCAGCAGCCCGGACGTTGGAAACACCATATATTTT. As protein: CASSPDVGNTIYF.

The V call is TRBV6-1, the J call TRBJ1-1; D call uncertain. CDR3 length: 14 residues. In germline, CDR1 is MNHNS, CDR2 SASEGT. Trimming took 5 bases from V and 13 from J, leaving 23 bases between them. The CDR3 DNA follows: TGTGCCAGCAGTTCCCCAGAACCGAACACGGACTTTTTCTTT. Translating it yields CASSSPEPNTDFFF.

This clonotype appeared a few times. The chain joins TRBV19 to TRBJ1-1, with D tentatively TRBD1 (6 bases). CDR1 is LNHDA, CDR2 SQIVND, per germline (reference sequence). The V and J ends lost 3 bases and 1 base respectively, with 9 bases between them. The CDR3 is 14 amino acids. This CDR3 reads CASSIYRENTEAFF. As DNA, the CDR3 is TGTGCCAGTAGTATCTACAGGGAGAACACTGAAGCTTTCTTT. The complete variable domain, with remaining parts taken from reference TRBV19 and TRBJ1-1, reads DGGITQSPKYLFRKEGQNVTLSCEQNLNHDAMYWYRQDPGQGLRLIYYSQIVNDFQKGDIAEGYSVSREKKESFPLTVTSAQKNPTAFYLCASSIYRENTEAFFGQGTRLTVV.